The 16 T cell receptor delta chains below were found in one sample sequenced in a study of Vδ1+ human thymocytes (dated by TCRdb to 2016 to 2018). Findings and caveats that apply to the study as a whole: The thymic TRG and TRD repertoires appeared highly polyclonal, with Gaussian CDR3 length distributions, in contrast to the oligoclonal repertoires of peripheral blood.

These TCRs' antigens remain unknown. Instrument on record: Illumina MiSeq. RNA was isolated using the RNeasy mini kit, and reverse transcription was performed with Superscript III. Multiplex PCR was used to generate CDR3 amplicons, with pooled V-gene forward primers and a constant-region reverse primer carrying Illumina adaptor overhangs. TCRdb called clones afresh from the public reads with CATT; identical DNA rows were later merged. Present in this sample are around 19,000 delta-chain clones, roughly 8% of which were seen just once. 0.85% to 1% of the sample lies in the top ten. The sample consisted of Vdelta1+ gamma-delta thymocytes from the thymus. In light of the paper, this sample's cell subset or site label describes: FACS-sorted CD3+ TCRalphabeta- TCRVdelta1+ TCRVdelta2- thymocytes. Every receptor here comes from a child under two years old who had congenital heart surgery.

This chain uses TRDV1 with TRDJ1, with 9 bases aligning to TRDD3. Germline CDR1 is TSWWSYY and CDR2 is QGS. V lost 0 bases to trimming and J lost 4 bases; unmatched junction nucleotides: 6. The CDR3 has 16 amino acids. The CDR3 spells CALGELEGGYFDKLIF. CDR3 nucleotides: TGTGCTCTTGGGGAACTAGAAGGGGGATACTTCGATAAACTCATCTTT.

This chain joins TRDV1 and TRDJ1, with D possibly matching TRDD3 (5 bases). This CDR3 has 18 residues. Between the trimmed V and J ends, which lost 2 bases and 5 bases, there was a span of 24 bases. Germline V gene sequence: CDR1 TSWWSYY, CDR2 QGS. The DNA for the CDR3 is TGTGCTCTTGGGGAAACTCCCACCCCGGGGCCAGGGGAGGATAAACTCATCTTT. Translated, it gives CALGETPTPGPGEDKLIF.

This clone was counted a few times. The gene calls are TRDV1 and TRDJ1, with 9 bases identical to TRDD3. Germline V lookup: CDR1 TSWWSYY, CDR2 QGS. The CDR3 sequence is 21 residues long. V shed 4 bases, J shed 0 bases, and the junction held 21 bases outside the gene matches. CDR3 protein: CALGVNPPRGILRNNTDKLIF. DNA for the CDR3: TGTGCTCTTGGGGTCAATCCTCCTCGGGGGATACTCCGGAACAACACCGATAAACTCATCTTT.

V is TRDV1 and J is TRDJ1; a possible D gene is TRDD2 (5 bases). The V and J ends lost 1 base and 2 bases respectively, with 26 bases between them. The germline gives CDR1 TSWWSYY, CDR2 QGS. The CDR3 spans 20 residues. The CDR3 protein is CALGEPPVPSAVLMTDKLIF. DNA for the CDR3: TGTGCTCTTGGGGAACCCCCCGTTCCTTCTGCCGTACTGATGACCGATAAACTCATCTTT.

This clone has more than one count but fewer than ten. This chain links TRDV1 with TRDJ1; the match to TRDD3 covers 7 bases. The CDR3 totals 22 residues. Trimming removed 3 bases from V and 0 bases from J; junction bases left unmatched: 25. Germline CDR1 reads TSWWSYY; CDR2 reads QGS. CDR3 loop: CALGDRRPLGGLLGTYTDKLIF. CDR3 bases: TGTGCTCTTGGGGATCGCCGCCCCTTGGGCGGTTTACTGGGGACGTACACCGATAAACTCATCTTT.

V and J are TRDV1 and TRDJ1; maybe TRDD3 (6 bases). CDR3 size: 17 residues. The V gene lost 6 bases and the J gene lost 0 bases, with 20 bases spanning the gap. Germline V gene data show CDR1 as TSWWSYY and CDR2 as QGS. The CDR3 loop is CALGPLWGKGYTDKLIF. CDR3 sequence (DNA): TGTGCTCTTGGACCCCTCTGGGGCAAAGGGTACACCGATAAACTCATCTTT.

This chain joins TRDV1 and TRDJ1, with TRDD3 matching 7 bases. Germline matching of the DNA provided the J gene here, since TCRdb leaves it blank. The V segment lost 1 base and the J segment 0 bases; nucleotides outside the gene matches: 29. CDR3 size: 24 residues. Germline lookup yields CDR1 TSWWSYY and CDR2 QGS. The CDR3 coding sequence is TGTGCTCTTGGGGAACGGAGAGGGTCAGGGGGATCGGTCTACAGGTCCATCTACACCGATAAACTCATCTTT. Translated: CALGERRGSGGSVYRSIYTDKLIF.

The chain recombines TRDV1 with TRDJ1; no definite D call. The J gene, absent from TCRdb, was called here by matching the DNA to germline. Looked up from germline, CDR1 is TSWWSYY and CDR2 is QGS. Trimming removed 2 bases from V and 0 bases from J, with 10 bases in between. The CDR3 has 15 amino acids. This chain's CDR3 is CALGESKVYTDKLIF. The CDR3 coding sequence is TGTGCTCTTGGGGAAAGTAAGGTGTACACCGATAAACTCATCTTT.

This clone appeared a few times. V is TRDV1 and J is TRDJ1; 8 positions agree with TRDD3. CDR1 TSWWSYY and CDR2 QGS come from the germline V gene. This CDR3 spans 17 amino acids. V trimming: 9 bases; J trimming: 2 bases; junction bases outside the gene matches: 17. CDR3 DNA: TGTGCTCTGTACGATCTGGGGATACAGTTGGGTACCGATAAACTCATCTTT. The encoded protein is CALYDLGIQLGTDKLIF.

For this clone: The junction departs from the called germline gene at one end, perhaps through a read error. The chain carries TRDV1 and TRDJ1; 9 bases fit TRDD3. This CDR3 has 22 residues. Germline CDR1 TSWWSYY, CDR2 QGS. CDR3 DNA sequence: TGTGCTCCTGGGGAACGGTCCCTAGGCCTTCCCCGTACTGGGGGACACACCGATAAACTCATCTTT. This encodes CAPGERSLGLPRTGGHTDKLIF.

By its share, this clone is medium-sized. Other DNA sequences in this sample translate to the same CDR3. The genes are TRDV2 and TRDJ1, with D unclear. This CDR3 is built from 14 residues. CDR1 is GEAIGNYY, CDR2 EKD, per germline. The V end was cut by 2 bases, the J end by 4 bases, with 13 bases between. This chain's CDR3 is CACDRGGRGDKLIF. CDR3 in DNA: TGTGCCTGTGACAGAGGAGGACGGGGCGATAAACTCATCTTT.

V and J are TRDV1 and TRDJ1; 10 positions match TRDD3. After removal of 8 bases from V and 5 bases from J, the junction contained 8 bases not matched to a gene. CDR1 and CDR2 from the germline V gene are TSWWSYY and QGS. The CDR3 is 14 residues long. CDR3 loop: CALSGYWGMDKLIF. DNA of the CDR3: TGTGCTCTTAGTGGGTACTGGGGGATGGATAAACTCATCTTT.

A few counts support this clone. The junction does not match germline at one end; this may be a read error. The genes are TRDV1 and TRDJ1; D is possibly TRDD3 (5 bases). Germline CDR1 TSWWSYY, CDR2 QGS. The length of the CDR3 is 15 residues. The CDR3 DNA is TGTGCTATTGGGGAACGGGGAAGGTACACCGATAAACTCATCTTT. Encoded protein: CAIGERGRYTDKLIF.

This clone occurred a few times. V and J are TRDV1 and TRDJ1, with 8 nucleotides matching TRDD3. The CDR3 runs 16 residues. Germline trimming cut 0 bases from V and 7 bases from J; bases unmatched to any gene: 10. Per germline, CDR1 TSWWSYY and CDR2 QGS. The CDR3 DNA reads TGTGCTCTTGGGGAACTAAGTAGAGGGATACGCTCTAAACTCATCTTT. This gives the protein CALGELSRGIRSKLIF.

In its sample, this clone is medium-sized. Other DNA sequences of this sample code for an identical CDR3. This chain connects TRDV1 to TRDJ1; no definite D call. The CDR3 covers 14 residues. V was pared by 0 bases and J by 1 base, with 6 bases between. Germline loops: CDR1 TSWWSYY, CDR2 QGS. The CDR3 spells CALGELFRTDKLIF. CDR3 coding DNA: TGTGCTCTTGGGGAACTTTTCCGCACCGATAAACTCATCTTT.

This clone was seen more than once but under ten times. The junction and the germline gene differ at one end; a read error may be behind it. The chain employs TRDV1 and TRDJ1; 7 nucleotides align to TRDD3. CDR1 and CDR2 (germline): TSWWSYY, QGS. The CDR3 is made up of 22 amino acids. CDR3 sequence (DNA): TGTGCCCTTGGGGAACGGCCCCCTACTACGGGCCTTAAACTGGGGTCGTCCGATAAACTCATCTTT. It yields the protein CALGERPPTTGLKLGSSDKLIF.